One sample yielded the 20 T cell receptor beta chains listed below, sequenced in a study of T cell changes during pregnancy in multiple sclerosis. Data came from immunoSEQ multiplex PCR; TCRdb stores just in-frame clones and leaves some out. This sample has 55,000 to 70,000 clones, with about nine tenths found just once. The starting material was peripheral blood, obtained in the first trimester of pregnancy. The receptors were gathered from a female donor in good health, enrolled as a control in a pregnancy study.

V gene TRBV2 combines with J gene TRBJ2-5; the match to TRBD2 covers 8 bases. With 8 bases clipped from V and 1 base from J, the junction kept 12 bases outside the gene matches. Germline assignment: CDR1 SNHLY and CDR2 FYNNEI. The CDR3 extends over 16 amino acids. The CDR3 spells CASSLELAAFQETQYF. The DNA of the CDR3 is TGTGCCAGCTCTTTGGAACTAGCGGCATTCCAAGAGACCCAGTACTTC. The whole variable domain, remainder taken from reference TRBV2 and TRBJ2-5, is EPEVTQTPSHQVTQMGQEVILRCVPISNHLYFYWYRQILGQKVEFLVSFYNNEISEKSEIFDDQFSVERPDGSNFTLKIRSTKLEDSAMYFCASSLELAAFQETQYFGPGTRLLVL.

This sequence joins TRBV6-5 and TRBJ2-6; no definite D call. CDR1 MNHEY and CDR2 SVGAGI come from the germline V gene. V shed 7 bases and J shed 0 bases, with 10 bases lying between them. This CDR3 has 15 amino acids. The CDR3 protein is CASMIRSSGANVLTF. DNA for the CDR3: TGTGCCAGCATGATCCGGTCCTCTGGGGCCAACGTCCTGACTTTC.

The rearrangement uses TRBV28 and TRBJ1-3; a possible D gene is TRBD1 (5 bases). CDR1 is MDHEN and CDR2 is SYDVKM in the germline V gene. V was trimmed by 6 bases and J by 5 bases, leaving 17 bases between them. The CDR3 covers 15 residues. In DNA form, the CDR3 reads TGTGCCAGCAGCCCGCAGGGAGGTGGAAGAAACACCATATATTTT. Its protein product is CASSPQGGGRNTIYF.

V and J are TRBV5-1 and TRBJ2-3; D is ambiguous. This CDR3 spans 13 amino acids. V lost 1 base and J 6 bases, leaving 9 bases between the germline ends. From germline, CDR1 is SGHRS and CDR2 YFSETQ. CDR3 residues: CASSLLDLDTQYF. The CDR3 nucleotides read TGCGCCAGCAGCTTGCTAGACTTGGATACGCAGTATTTT.

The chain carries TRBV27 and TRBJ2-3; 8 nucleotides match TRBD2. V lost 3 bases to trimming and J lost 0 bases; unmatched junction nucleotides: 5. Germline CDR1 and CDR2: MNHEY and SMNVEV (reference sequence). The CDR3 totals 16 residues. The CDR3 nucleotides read TGTGCCAGCAGTTTCGTATTAGCGGGGAGCACAGATACGCAGTATTTT. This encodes CASSFVLAGSTDTQYF.

CDR3 residues: CASSLATSGTKNEQFF. The CDR3 DNA sequence: TGTGCCAGCAGCTTAGCAACTAGCGGGACGAAGAATGAGCAGTTCTTC. The gene calls are TRBV7-6 and TRBJ2-1; TRBD2 aligns across 10 bases. The J segment lost 7 bases and the V segment lost 0 bases, leaving 6 bases of the junction unmatched. Germline lookup yields CDR1 SGHVS and CDR2 FNYEAQ. The CDR3 length is 16 residues.

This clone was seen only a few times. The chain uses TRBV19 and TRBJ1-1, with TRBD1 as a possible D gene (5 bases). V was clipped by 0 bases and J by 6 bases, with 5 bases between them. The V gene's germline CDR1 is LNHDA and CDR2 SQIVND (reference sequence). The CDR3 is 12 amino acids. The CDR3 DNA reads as TGTGCCAGTAGTATAGACAGGGCTGAAGCTTTCTTT. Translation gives CASSIDRAEAFF.

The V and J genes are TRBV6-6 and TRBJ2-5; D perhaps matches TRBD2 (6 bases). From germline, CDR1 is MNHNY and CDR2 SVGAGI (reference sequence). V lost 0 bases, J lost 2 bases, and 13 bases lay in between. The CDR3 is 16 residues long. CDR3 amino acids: CASSYSRQAGQETQYF. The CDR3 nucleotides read TGTGCCAGCAGTTACTCGCGGCAGGCGGGACAAGAGACCCAGTACTTC.

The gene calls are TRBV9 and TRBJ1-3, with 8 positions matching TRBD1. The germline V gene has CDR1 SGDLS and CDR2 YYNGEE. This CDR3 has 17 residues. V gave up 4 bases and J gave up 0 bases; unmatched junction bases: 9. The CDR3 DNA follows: TGTGCCAGCAGCACAGGACAGGGATCGGGCTCTGGAAACACCATATATTTT. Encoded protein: CASSTGQGSGSGNTIYF.

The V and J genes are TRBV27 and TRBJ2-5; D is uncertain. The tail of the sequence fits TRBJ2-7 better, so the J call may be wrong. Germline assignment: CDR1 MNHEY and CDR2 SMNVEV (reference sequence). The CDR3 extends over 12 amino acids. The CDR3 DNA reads TGTGCCAGCAGTTCCTTAACCTACGAGCAGTACTTC. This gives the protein CASSSLTYEQYF.

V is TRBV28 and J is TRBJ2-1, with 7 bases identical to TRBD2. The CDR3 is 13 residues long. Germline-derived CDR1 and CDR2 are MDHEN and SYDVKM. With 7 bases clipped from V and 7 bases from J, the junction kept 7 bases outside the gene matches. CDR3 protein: CASKVGGRNEQFF. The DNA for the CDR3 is TGTGCCAGCAAGGTCGGGGGGAGGAATGAGCAGTTCTTC.

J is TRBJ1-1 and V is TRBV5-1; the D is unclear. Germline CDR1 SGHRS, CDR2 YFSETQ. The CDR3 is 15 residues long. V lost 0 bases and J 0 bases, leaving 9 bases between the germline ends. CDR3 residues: CASSLDGLMNTEAFF. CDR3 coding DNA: TGCGCCAGCAGCTTGGACGGTCTTATGAACACTGAAGCTTTCTTT.

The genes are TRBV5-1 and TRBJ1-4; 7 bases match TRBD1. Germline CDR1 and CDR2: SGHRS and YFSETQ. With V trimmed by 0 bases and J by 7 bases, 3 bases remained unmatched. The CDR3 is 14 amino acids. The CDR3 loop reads CASSLGQGGEKLFF. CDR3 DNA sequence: TGCGCCAGCAGCTTGGGACAGGGTGGTGAAAAACTGTTTTTT.

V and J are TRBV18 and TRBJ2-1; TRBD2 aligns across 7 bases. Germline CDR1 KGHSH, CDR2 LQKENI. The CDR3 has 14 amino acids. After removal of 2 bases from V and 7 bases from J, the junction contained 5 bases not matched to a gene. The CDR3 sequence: CASSPAGEGNEQFF. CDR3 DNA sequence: TGTGCCAGCTCACCAGCGGGAGAGGGGAATGAGCAGTTCTTC.

As DNA, the CDR3 is TGTGCCAGCAGCTCCCAGACGGGACAGGGTGCTTTCTTT. This translates into CASSSQTGQGAFF. The V gene is TRBV7-9, the J gene TRBJ1-1, with 9 bases identical to TRBD1. CDR1 and CDR2 from the germline V gene are SEHNR and FQNEAQ (reference sequence). The ends lost 4 bases at V and 11 bases at J; junction bases unmatched: 8. This CDR3 comprises 13 residues.

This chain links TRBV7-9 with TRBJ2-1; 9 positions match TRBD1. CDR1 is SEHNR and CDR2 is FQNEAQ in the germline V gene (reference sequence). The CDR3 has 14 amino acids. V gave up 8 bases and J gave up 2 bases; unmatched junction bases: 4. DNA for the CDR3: TGTGCCAGCGGCCGGGACAGGGCCTACAATGAGCAGTTCTTC. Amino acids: CASGRDRAYNEQFF.

DNA of the CDR3: TGTGCCACCAGCAGAAGCCGGGAACCCACAGATACGCAGTATTTT. It is translated as CATSRSREPTDTQYF. The chain links TRBV15 to TRBJ2-3; the D gene is possibly TRBD2 (5 bases). Germline CDR1 and CDR2: LNHNV and YYDKDF (reference sequence). The CDR3 is 15 amino acids. The V end was cut by 2 bases, the J end by 2 bases, with 11 bases between.

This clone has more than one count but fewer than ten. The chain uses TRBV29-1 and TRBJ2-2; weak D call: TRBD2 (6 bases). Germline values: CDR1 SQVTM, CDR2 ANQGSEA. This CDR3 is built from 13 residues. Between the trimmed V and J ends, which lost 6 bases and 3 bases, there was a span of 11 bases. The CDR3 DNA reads TGCAGCGTCCCTGGGACTTACACCGGGGAGCTGTTTTTT. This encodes CSVPGTYTGELFF.

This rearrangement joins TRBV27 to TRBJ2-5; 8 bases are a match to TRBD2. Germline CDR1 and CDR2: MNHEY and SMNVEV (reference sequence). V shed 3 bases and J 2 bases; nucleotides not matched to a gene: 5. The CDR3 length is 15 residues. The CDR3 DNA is TGTGCCAGCAGTTTCGGGACTAGAAGTCAAGAGACCCAGTACTTC. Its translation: CASSFGTRSQETQYF.

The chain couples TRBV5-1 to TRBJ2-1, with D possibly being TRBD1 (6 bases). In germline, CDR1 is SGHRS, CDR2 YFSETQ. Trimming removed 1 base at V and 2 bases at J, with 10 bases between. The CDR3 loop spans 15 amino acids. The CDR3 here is CASSLWTDPYNEQFF. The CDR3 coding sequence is TGCGCCAGCAGCTTGTGGACAGACCCCTACAATGAGCAGTTCTTC.